This T cell receptor beta chain was obtained from a study of T cell responses to AZD1222 COVID-19 vaccine. Study-level findings and limits: Baseline serostatus was positive in only six AZD1222 recipients. Regions 160-218 and 743-854 dominated among vaccine-associated CD4 TCRs spanning spike. Elevations in Spike-specific TCR breadth and depth followed administration of two AZD1222 doses.

Second doses at about 4 or about 12 weeks were pooled. TCRdb keeps only in-frame clones here, not all; method: immunoSEQ multiplex PCR. The repertoire holds about 180,000 clones, with 80% to 95% as singletons. Comment on this clone: The antigen remains unidentified.

CDR3 size: 14 residues. Unmatched junction bases numbered 7, after V lost 4 bases and J lost 8 bases. From germline, CDR1 is SEHNR and CDR2 FQNEAQ (reference sequence). The receptor was isolated from an adult who received the AZD1222 COVID-19 vaccine. This chain links TRBV7-9 with TRBJ1-4, with 7 bases identical to TRBD1. The material was peripheral blood, obtained 28 days after the second AZD1222 dose. The CDR3 loop is CASSSSTGLEKLFF. CDR3 DNA sequence: TGTGCCAGCAGCTCATCGACAGGGTTAGAAAAACTGTTTTTT.